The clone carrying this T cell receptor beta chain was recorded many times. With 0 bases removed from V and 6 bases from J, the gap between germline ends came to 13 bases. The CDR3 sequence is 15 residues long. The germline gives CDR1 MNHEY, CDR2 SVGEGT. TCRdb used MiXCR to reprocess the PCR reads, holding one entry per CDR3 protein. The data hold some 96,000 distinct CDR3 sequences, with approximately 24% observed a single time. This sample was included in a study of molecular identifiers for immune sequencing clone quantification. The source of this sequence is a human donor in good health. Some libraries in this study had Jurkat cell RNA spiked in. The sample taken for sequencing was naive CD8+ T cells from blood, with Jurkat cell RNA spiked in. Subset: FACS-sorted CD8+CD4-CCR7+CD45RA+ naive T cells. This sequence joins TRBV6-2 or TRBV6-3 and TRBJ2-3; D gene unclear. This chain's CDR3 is CASSYSYLLGDTQYF. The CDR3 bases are TGTGCCAGCAGTTACTCGTACCTACTTGGGGATACGCAGTATTTT.